This T cell receptor (beta chain) was recovered during a study of human T cells and chemical hapten exposure. Study findings and constraints: Patch test score rose with PT1 expanded TCR count, significant at thresholds 8, 16 and 32, not 4.

This clonotype was counted only a few times. Its specificity is unknown. Germline CDR1 reads MNHEY; CDR2 reads SVGEGT. The CDR3 runs 14 residues. V was shortened by 8 bases and J by 1 base, with 12 bases between the two germline ends. For the library, individual cDNA molecules each received unique molecular identifiers. In the original processing: Across samples, TCR counts had a median of about 92,000 and ranged from roughly 20,000 to 690,600. TCRdb reprocessed the RACE reads with MiXCR, giving one entry per CDR3 protein. It is TCRdb's table, rather than the study itself, that gives the V and J calls and clone size. The table lists about 170,000 distinct CDR3 sequences, 25% to 30% of them singletons. As to time point: patch test 3, about 24 weeks after DPC sensitization. Treatment meaning: therapeutic diphenylcyclopropenone sensitization with weekly scalp DPC.

The sequence was obtained from a woman between 18 and 29 years old with alopecia areata. Some clones in this sample may be carry-over from other donors' samples. The sample in question was whole blood, obtained in connection with sensitization to the hapten diphenylcyclopropenone (DPC). The chain combines TRBV6-2 or TRBV6-3 with TRBJ2-1, with D perhaps matching TRBD2 (6 bases). Here the CDR3 DNA reads TGTGCCAGCGCCCGTGGGGGGTCCTACAATGAGCAGTTCTTC. Its protein product is CASARGGSYNEQFF.